The clone carrying this TCR beta chain appeared a single time. Methods used by the authors: Estimation of nucleated cell counts relied on the amplification of reference gene primers. Sequenced by immunoSEQ multiplex PCR; TCRdb stores in-frame clones only, minus some. From that table come the V and J calls and clone size; the DNA was used to work out D and trimming. Counted here are roughly 340,000 clones, around 91% occurring once; the ten biggest clones make up 3% to 4%. This entry is derived from a study of blood T cell repertoires in COVID-19. The CDR3 covers 14 residues. Per germline, CDR1 MNHEY and CDR2 SMNVEV (reference sequence). Germline trimming cut 3 bases from V and 10 bases from J; bases unmatched to any gene: 8.

The rearrangement links TRBV27 to TRBJ1-5, with 8 bases matching TRBD1. The sequenced sample was peripheral blood. This TCR derives from a woman aged 18-30 years who had recovered from COVID-19. The CDR3 DNA sequence: TGTGCCAGCAGTTTCGGTCAGGGGGCCAAACCCCAGCATTTT. Translated: CASSFGQGAKPQHF.